A selection of T cell receptor beta chains follows, all from one sample in a study of cytomegalovirus exposure and HLA in healthy donors. The protocol was immunoSEQ multiplex PCR, while the TCRdb copy is restricted to in-frame clones and leaves out a portion. Found here are 100,000 to 150,000 clones, approximately 80% of them singletons; the top ten hold 0.75% to 0.95%. Sequenced sample: PBMCs. These receptor sequences come from a woman in her fifties or sixties in good health and CMV-seronegative. Both conserved end residues are part of each CDR3. Each record gives: CDR3 DNA, CDR3 protein, J gene, clone size, V gene, D gene. The D gene is left open where the match is weak. Only part of the rows carry a size: once, few, many, or a class if the clone is expanded.

DNA: TGTGCCAGTAGTATCGAAAGGGGGAGTACAGATACGCAGTATTTT
CDR3: CASSIERGSTDTQYF
J: TRBJ2-3
size: few
V: TRBV19
D: .

DNA: TGTGCCAGCGCCTTGACAGGGGGCGACTATGGCTACACCTTC
CDR3: CASALTGGDYGYTF
J: TRBJ1-2
size: .
V: TRBV27
D: TRBD1

DNA: TGTGCCAGCAGCCGATCCGGGACTAGCGGGGAGAGATATGAGCAGTTCTTC
CDR3: CASSRSGTSGERYEQFF
J: TRBJ2-1
size: .
V: TRBV7-9
D: TRBD2

DNA: TGCGCCAGCAGCCAAGATCAGGCCAGTGGGGAGACCCAGTACTTC
CDR3: CASSQDQASGETQYF
J: TRBJ2-5
size: .
V: TRBV4-1
D: .

DNA: TGTGCCAGCAGCGACGGACTAGGTAGCACAGATACGCAGTATTTT
CDR3: CASSDGLGSTDTQYF
J: TRBJ2-3
size: .
V: TRBV7-2
D: TRBD2

DNA: TGCGCCAGCAGCTTGGGAGTCTCCACTGAAGCTTTCTTT
CDR3: CASSLGVSTEAFF
J: TRBJ1-1
size: .
V: TRBV5-1
D: .

DNA: TGCGCCAGCAGCTCGACAGGGGGCTCCTACGAGCAGTACTTC
CDR3: CASSSTGGSYEQYF
J: TRBJ2-7
size: .
V: TRBV5-1
D: TRBD1

DNA: TGTGCCAGCAGTTCCCCGGTTCGGGCAGGGTTTAACTATGGCTACACCTTC
CDR3: CASSSPVRAGFNYGYTF
J: TRBJ1-2
size: .
V: TRBV27
D: .

DNA: TGTGCCAGCAGCGCCCATCTCGGTTACTCTGGAAACACCATATATTTT
CDR3: CASSAHLGYSGNTIYF
J: TRBJ1-3
size: .
V: TRBV28
D: .

DNA: TGTGCCAGCAGTTCCAAAGGGAGCACTGAAGCTTTCTTT
CDR3: CASSSKGSTEAFF
J: TRBJ1-1
size: .
V: TRBV6-6
D: .

DNA: TGTGCCAGCAGCCCGGGACAAGGGGCTAATGAAAAACTGTTTTTT
CDR3: CASSPGQGANEKLFF
J: TRBJ1-4
size: .
V: TRBV5-4
D: .

DNA: TGCAGCGTCGCCGGACAGGGCACAGATACGCAGTATTTT
CDR3: CSVAGQGTDTQYF
J: TRBJ2-3
size: .
V: TRBV29-1
D: TRBD1

DNA: TGTGCCAGCACCTCTACTTCCGCCGGGGAGCTGTTTTTT
CDR3: CASTSTSAGELFF
J: TRBJ2-2
size: .
V: TRBV28
D: .